Presented here are 13 T cell receptor beta chains from one specimen sequenced in a study of cytomegalovirus exposure and HLA in healthy donors (dated by TCRdb to the late 2010s). The library came from the immunoSEQ multiplex PCR assay. The multiplex PCR relied on a mix of 60 forward primers for TCR Vbeta segments and 13 reverse primers for TCR Jbeta segments. Drawn from immuneACCESS, this table holds only the in-frame rearrangements with V and J called that TCRdb kept. Clones are partly lost; checked studies trace under half to an unresolved V gene and leave the rest unexplained. The table for this sample lists fewer than 300,000 clones; 75% to 85% of them were counted only once. The ten largest make up about 0.3% of the sample. The sequencing sample was made of PBMCs. The receptor source for this set is a girl aged 2 to 9 in good health and CMV-seronegative.

CDR3 bases: TGTGCCACCAGCAGAGATGGACAGGGAGAGCTGCCTAACTATGGCTACACCTTC. This sequence encodes CATSRDGQGELPNYGYTF. The chain joins TRBV15 to TRBJ1-2, with 8 positions matching TRBD1. The length of the CDR3 is 18 residues. V shed 0 bases and J 0 bases; nucleotides not matched to a gene: 9. The germline V gene encodes CDR1 LNHNV and CDR2 YYDKDF (reference sequence).

V gene TRBV27 combines with J gene TRBJ2-7, with D possibly matching TRBD2 (6 bases). The CDR3 contains 13 residues. Germline CDR1 MNHEY, CDR2 SMNVEV (reference sequence). Trimming took off 4 bases at V and 3 bases at J, with 10 bases between the two ends. CDR3 in DNA: TGTGCCAGCAGTTACGCGGGGCTCTACGAGCAGTACTTC. Translated, it gives CASSYAGLYEQYF.

The rearrangement joins TRBV6-4 to TRBJ2-5; D might be TRBD2 (7 bases). The CDR3 has 16 amino acids. Germline CDR1 MRHNA, CDR2 SNTAGT. V was trimmed by 6 bases and J by 4 bases, leaving 21 bases between them. CDR3 DNA sequence: TGTGCCAGCAGCCCCGAGGGGGGGGGCCGAGGAGAGACCCAGTACTTC. As protein: CASSPEGGGRGETQYF.

This clone has only a few counts. The chain is built from TRBV7-2 and TRBJ1-1, with a weak D call TRBD1 (5 bases). The germline CDR1 and CDR2 sequences are SGHTA and FQGNSA. V dropped 3 bases and J dropped 1 base, with 9 bases sitting between them. The CDR3 is 14 amino acids. The CDR3 loop is CASSFRTQNTEAFF. The CDR3 nucleotides read TGTGCCAGCAGCTTTAGGACACAGAACACTGAAGCTTTCTTT.

The genes are TRBV4-1 and TRBJ2-3; 9 bases line up with TRBD2. This CDR3 comprises 17 residues. Germline values: CDR1 MGHRA, CDR2 YSYEKL. Trimming took 0 bases from V and 4 from J; bases not matched to a gene: 8. DNA of the CDR3: TGCGCCAGCAGCCAAGATAGATCGGGACTAGCATCAGATACGCAGTATTTT. It is translated as CASSQDRSGLASDTQYF.

The V gene is TRBV15, the J gene TRBJ1-1, with D possibly matching TRBD1 (5 bases). Per the germline V gene, CDR1 is LNHNV and CDR2 is YYDKDF (reference sequence). The CDR3 spans 14 residues. The germline V and J ends were trimmed by 3 bases and 5 bases, with 13 bases remaining between them. CDR3 bases: TGTGCCACCAGCAGTTCATGGGGGGGTACTGAAGCTTTCTTT. Encoded protein: CATSSSWGGTEAFF.

V and J are TRBV27 and TRBJ1-4, with 9 bases matching TRBD1. CDR1 is MNHEY and CDR2 is SMNVEV in the germline V gene (reference sequence). CDR3 length: 18 residues. With 0 bases clipped from V and 7 bases from J, the junction kept 12 bases outside the gene matches. CDR3 bases: TGTGCCAGCAGTTTATCTCCGGTCACAGGGGGCGCGGGTGAAAAACTGTTTTTT. Translated: CASSLSPVTGGAGEKLFF.

The chain uses TRBV7-9 and TRBJ1-3, with a weak D call TRBD1 (6 bases). The V and J ends lost 5 bases and 1 base respectively, with 24 bases between them. This CDR3 has 19 amino acids. Germline values: CDR1 SEHNR, CDR2 FQNEAQ (reference sequence). CDR3 sequence: CASSPRRDNGDLSGNTIYF. Here the CDR3 DNA reads TGTGCCAGCAGCCCGCGCCGGGACAATGGGGATTTATCTGGAAACACCATATATTTT. The full variable domain, its missing parts supplied by reference TRBV7-9 and TRBJ1-3, is DTGVSQNPRHKITKRGQNVTFRCDPISEHNRLYWYRQTLGQGPEFLTYFQNEAQLEKSRLLSDRFSAERPKGSFSTLEIQRTEQGDSAMYLCASSPRRDNGDLSGNTIYFGEGSWLTVV.

This clone was detected only a few times. V and J are TRBV11-2 and TRBJ2-7; 7 bases map to TRBD1. The V gene end was trimmed by 3 bases and the J gene end by 0 bases; junction bases not matched to a gene: 11. The CDR3 loop spans 17 amino acids. Germline V gene sequence: CDR1 SGHAT, CDR2 FQNNGV. The CDR3 reads CASSLGPQQGFSYEQYF. The DNA of the CDR3 is TGTGCCAGCAGCTTGGGACCGCAACAGGGGTTCTCCTACGAGCAGTACTTC.

The chain uses TRBV14 and TRBJ2-5; 10 bases match TRBD1. This CDR3 has 16 amino acids. CDR1 is SGHDN, CDR2 FVKESK, per germline. V was pared by 1 base and J by 2 bases, with 4 bases of the junction left unmatched. Written as DNA, the CDR3 is TGTGCCAGCAGCCAAGGACAGGGGGCTACGCAAGAGACCCAGTACTTC. Its translation: CASSQGQGATQETQYF.

CDR3 DNA: TGTGCCAGCAGCTGGAGTGGACAGAACTACGAGCAGTACTTC. This translates into CASSWSGQNYEQYF. The chain uses TRBV27 and TRBJ2-7; TRBD1 is a possible D gene (6 bases). CDR3 size: 14 residues. CDR1 and CDR2 (germline): MNHEY, SMNVEV (reference sequence). V was cut by 6 bases and J by 3 bases, with 15 bases left in between.

This rearrangement joins TRBV7-9 to TRBJ2-3, with D possibly TRBD1 on 6 matching bases. Trimming shortened V by 0 bases and J by 3 bases, and 13 bases separated the two germline ends. The CDR3 sequence is 16 residues long. CDR1 and CDR2 (germline): SEHNR, FQNEAQ (reference sequence). The CDR3 DNA reads TGTGCCAGCAGCTTAGCGAGCAGGGGCGAAACAGATACGCAGTATTTT. Translation gives CASSLASRGETDTQYF.

The chain uses TRBV7-5 and TRBJ1-6. TRBV7-5 represents a pseudogene. CDR3 length: 18 amino acids. The CDR3 sequence: CARSLGPGGGTVGSPLHF. For the CDR3, the DNA is TGTGCCAGAAGCTTAGGCCCTGGGGGGGGGACGGTAGGGTCACCCCTCCACTTT.